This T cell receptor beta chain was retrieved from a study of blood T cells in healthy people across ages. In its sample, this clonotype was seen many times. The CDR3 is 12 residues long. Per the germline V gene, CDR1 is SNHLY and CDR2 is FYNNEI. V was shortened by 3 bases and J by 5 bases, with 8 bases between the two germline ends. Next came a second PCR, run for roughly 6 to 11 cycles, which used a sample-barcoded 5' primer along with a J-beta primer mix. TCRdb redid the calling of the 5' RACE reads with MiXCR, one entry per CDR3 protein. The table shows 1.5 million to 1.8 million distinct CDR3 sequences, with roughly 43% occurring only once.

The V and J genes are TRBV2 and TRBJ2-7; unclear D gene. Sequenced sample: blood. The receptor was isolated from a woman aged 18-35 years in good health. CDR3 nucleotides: TGTGCCAGCAGTGAGAGAGGAAACGAGCAGTACTTC. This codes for CASSERGNEQYF.